This TCR beta chain was captured by sequencing in a study of regulatory T cells in long-lasting Graves disease. Whole-study results and caveats: The researchers studied only peripheral blood, not thyroid tissue.

The germline V gene has CDR1 MNHEY and CDR2 SVGEGT. This CDR3 region has 15 residues. V lost 5 bases to trimming and J lost 1 base; unmatched junction nucleotides: 6. For this clonotype: Its antigen is undetermined. With only one base between it and a far larger clone, this is likely a read error.

Construction of TCR beta libraries relied on iRepertoire HTBI primers and on Arm-PCR targeting CDR3 regions. TCRdb reanalysed the multiplex PCR reads using MiXCR and keeps one entry per CDR3 protein. This table holds 200,000 to 250,000 distinct CDR3 sequences, 15% to 20% found once. Time point meaning: newly diagnosed GD, antithyroid drugs for less than 3 months. PBMC-extracted RNA yielded the TCR library. The patients were enrolled through endocrinology in Xi'an, China. The gene calls are TRBV6-2 or TRBV6-3 and TRBJ2-7; 9 positions agree with TRBD2. This TCR came from a female donor with Graves disease. The sequencing used peripheral blood mononuclear cells (PBMCs), collected at new diagnosis, from a patient treated with antithyroid drugs. The CDR3 region has the DNA TGTGCCAGCAGTGGGGGACTAGCTATGTCCTACGAGCAGTACTTC. Protein product: CASSGGLAMSYEQYF.